Below are 14 T cell receptor beta chains sequenced from a single sample in a study of vaccination and CD4 T cells after COVID-19. Treatment indicated: approximately 10-day PBMC culture with coronavirus spike peptide pools or control peptides (ViraFEST assay). Antigen specificity for these receptors is unknown. Scientists ran DNA taken from cultured CD4+ T cells through the Oncomine TCR Beta short-read assay for sequencing. One entry per CDR3 protein, called by TCRdb with MiXCR from the PCR reads. The sample carries more than 11,000 distinct CDR3 sequences, 50% to 55% recorded once. Source material: CD4+ T cells from blood, cultured in vitro. The source is a human donor who had recovered from COVID-19.

The rearrangement joins TRBV20-1 to TRBJ2-5; possible D gene TRBD2, 6 bases. Germline CDR1 reads DFQATT; CDR2 reads SNEGSKA (reference sequence). The CDR3 loop spans 18 amino acids. The germline V and J ends were trimmed by 3 bases and 0 bases, with 23 bases remaining between them. The DNA for the CDR3 is TGCAGTGCTAGTAAACTTCTTCTAGCGAAAAGGTACCAAGAGACCCAGTACTTC. It specifies CSASKLLLAKRYQETQYF.

The chain is built from TRBV4-1 and TRBJ2-6; tentatively, D is TRBD2 (6 bases). The V end lost 5 bases, the J end lost 4 bases, and 21 bases lay between the germline ends. The V gene's germline CDR1 is MGHRA and CDR2 YSYEKL. The CDR3 runs 18 residues. CDR3: CASSSRLPQAGGANVLTF. In nucleotides, the CDR3 is TGCGCCAGCAGCTCACGGCTACCCCAGGCGGGAGGGGCCAACGTCCTGACTTTC.

The chain uses TRBV5-4 and TRBJ2-7; D perhaps matches TRBD1 (5 bases). V lost 1 base to trimming and J lost 5 bases, with 10 bases between them. The CDR3 runs 13 residues. Germline values: CDR1 SGHNT, CDR2 YYREEE (reference sequence). CDR3 DNA: TGTGCCAGCAGCTTGTCTCCGACAGACGAGCAGTACTTC. It encodes CASSLSPTDEQYF.

The chain employs TRBV20-1 and TRBJ1-5; possible D gene TRBD1, 6 bases. Germline V lookup: CDR1 DFQATT, CDR2 SNEGSKA (reference sequence). The ends were cut back, 3 bases at V and 3 bases at J, with 9 bases in the middle. The CDR3 is 13 amino acids. CDR3 nucleotides: TGCAGTGCTAGTGGGGACACCAATCAGCCCCAGCATTTT. Translated, it gives CSASGDTNQPQHF.

The genes are TRBV20-1 and TRBJ2-7, with a weak D call TRBD1 (6 bases). Germline V gives CDR1 DFQATT, CDR2 SNEGSKA (reference sequence). This CDR3 contains 14 residues. Trimming pared 5 bases from V and 1 base from J, leaving 15 bases between. The CDR3 coding sequence is TGCAGTGCTGTCACCTCGACAGGTTCCTACGAGCAGTACTTC. This translates into CSAVTSTGSYEQYF.

J is TRBJ1-3 and V is TRBV2, with 7 bases that match TRBD1. The CDR3 has 15 amino acids. Germline values: CDR1 SNHLY, CDR2 FYNNEI. With 5 bases clipped from V and 3 bases from J, the junction kept 7 bases outside the gene matches. The CDR3 DNA reads TGTGCCAGCAGTAGCACCGGGACAGATGGAAACACCATATATTTT. This codes for CASSSTGTDGNTIYF.

The chain combines TRBV28 with TRBJ1-5, with D uncertain. Germline CDR1 reads MDHEN; CDR2 reads SYDVKM. V lost 2 bases and J lost 0, with 8 bases in between. This CDR3 has 15 residues. The CDR3 region has the DNA TGTGCCAGCAGTTTAATCGGAGGTAGCAATCAGCCCCAGCATTTT. Protein: CASSLIGGSNQPQHF.

Only one count was recorded for this clonotype. The chain's CDR3 is CSVAGNRGQNTDTQYF. CDR3 DNA: TGCAGCGTTGCGGGAAACAGGGGGCAGAACACAGATACGCAGTATTTT. The gene calls are TRBV29-1 and TRBJ2-3; 9 nucleotides match TRBD1. The CDR3 is 16 residues long. The ends lost 4 bases at V and 2 bases at J; junction bases unmatched: 10. CDR1 is SQVTM, CDR2 ANQGSEA, per germline.

This clonotype has a handful of counts. This chain joins TRBV20-1 and TRBJ1-2; TRBD1 is a possible D gene (5 bases). Germline V gene sequence: CDR1 DFQATT, CDR2 SNEGSKA (reference sequence). V shed 6 bases and J shed 3 bases, with 17 bases lying between them. The length of the CDR3 is 14 residues. CDR3: CSAPGPGPDYGYTF. The CDR3, as DNA: TGCAGTGCGCCCGGACCGGGACCAGACTATGGCTACACCTTC.

This clonotype was observed a single time. V gene TRBV7-2 combines with J gene TRBJ1-2; 7 nucleotides line up with TRBD1. J gave up 4 bases and V 4 bases, and 6 bases lay outside the gene matches. The CDR3 runs to 14 residues. In germline, CDR1 is SGHTA, CDR2 FQGNSA. CDR3 region: CASSSTGVGYGYTF. As DNA, the CDR3 is TGTGCCAGCAGCTCTACAGGGGTTGGCTATGGCTACACCTTC.

This chain joins TRBV20-1 and TRBJ2-1; perhaps TRBD1 as D (7 bases). The length of the CDR3 is 15 residues. Germline assignment: CDR1 DFQATT and CDR2 SNEGSKA (reference sequence). V was trimmed by 0 bases and J by 7 bases, leaving 16 bases between them. The DNA for the CDR3 is TGCAGTGCTAGAGATGACAGGGAGGTTTGGAATGAGCAGTTCTTC. Protein product: CSARDDREVWNEQFF.

V and J are TRBV5-1 and TRBJ2-7; D is possibly TRBD1 or TRBD2 (7 bases each). Looked up from germline, CDR1 is SGHRS and CDR2 is YFSETQ. This CDR3 has 15 amino acids. Trimming cost V 5 bases and J 4 bases, with 19 bases left between them. This CDR3 is CASRRAGGGQYEQYF. In DNA form, the CDR3 reads TGCGCCAGCAGGAGGGCAGGGGGGGGCCAGTACGAGCAGTACTTC.

The V gene is TRBV10-3, the J gene TRBJ1-5; D call uncertain. CDR3 size: 15 residues. Germline V gene lookup returns CDR1 ENHRY and CDR2 SYGVKD. V lost 0 bases and J 5 bases, leaving 11 bases between the germline ends. CDR3 bases: TGTGCCATCAGTGAGTCGTCAATGTCTTATCAGCCCCAGCATTTT. As protein: CAISESSMSYQPQHF.

The genes are TRBV19 and TRBJ2-7, with D hard to call. Trimming left V 3 bases short and J 3 bases short, with 6 bases between. There are 12 residues in the CDR3. Germline CDR1 LNHDA, CDR2 SQIVND (reference sequence). The CDR3 reads CASSISSYEQYF. The CDR3 coding sequence is TGTGCCAGTAGTATTTCCAGCTACGAGCAGTACTTC.